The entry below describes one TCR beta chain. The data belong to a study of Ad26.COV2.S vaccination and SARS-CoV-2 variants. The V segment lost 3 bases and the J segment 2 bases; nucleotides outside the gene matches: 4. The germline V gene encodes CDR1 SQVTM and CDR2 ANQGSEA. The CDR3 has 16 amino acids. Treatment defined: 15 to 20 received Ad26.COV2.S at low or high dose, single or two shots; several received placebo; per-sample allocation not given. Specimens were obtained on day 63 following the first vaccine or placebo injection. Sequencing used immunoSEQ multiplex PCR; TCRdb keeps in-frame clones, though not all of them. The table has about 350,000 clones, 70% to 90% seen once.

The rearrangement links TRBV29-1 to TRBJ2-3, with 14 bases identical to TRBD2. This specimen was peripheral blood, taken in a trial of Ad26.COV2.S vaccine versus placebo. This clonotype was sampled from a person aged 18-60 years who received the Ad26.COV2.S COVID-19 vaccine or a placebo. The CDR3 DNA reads TGCAGCGTTGAGGGACTAGCGGGGGCCAACACAGATACGCAGTATTTT. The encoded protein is CSVEGLAGANTDTQYF.